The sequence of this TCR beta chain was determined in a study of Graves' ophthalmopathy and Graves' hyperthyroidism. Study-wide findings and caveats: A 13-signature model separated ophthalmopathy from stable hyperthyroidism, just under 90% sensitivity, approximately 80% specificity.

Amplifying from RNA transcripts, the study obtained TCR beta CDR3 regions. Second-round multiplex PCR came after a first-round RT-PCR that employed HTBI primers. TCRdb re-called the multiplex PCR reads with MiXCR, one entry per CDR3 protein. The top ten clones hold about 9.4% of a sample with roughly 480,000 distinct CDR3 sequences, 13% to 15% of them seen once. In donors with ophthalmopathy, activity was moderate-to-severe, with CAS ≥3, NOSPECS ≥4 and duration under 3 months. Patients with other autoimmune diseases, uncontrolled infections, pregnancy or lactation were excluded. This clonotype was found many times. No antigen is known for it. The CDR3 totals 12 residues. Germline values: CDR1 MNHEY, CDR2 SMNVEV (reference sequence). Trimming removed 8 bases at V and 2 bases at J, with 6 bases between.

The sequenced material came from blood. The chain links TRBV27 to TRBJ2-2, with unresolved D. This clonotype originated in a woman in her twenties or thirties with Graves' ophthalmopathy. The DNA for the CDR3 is TGTGCCAGCGGAGCCAACACCGGGGAGCTGTTTTTT. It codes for CASGANTGELFF.